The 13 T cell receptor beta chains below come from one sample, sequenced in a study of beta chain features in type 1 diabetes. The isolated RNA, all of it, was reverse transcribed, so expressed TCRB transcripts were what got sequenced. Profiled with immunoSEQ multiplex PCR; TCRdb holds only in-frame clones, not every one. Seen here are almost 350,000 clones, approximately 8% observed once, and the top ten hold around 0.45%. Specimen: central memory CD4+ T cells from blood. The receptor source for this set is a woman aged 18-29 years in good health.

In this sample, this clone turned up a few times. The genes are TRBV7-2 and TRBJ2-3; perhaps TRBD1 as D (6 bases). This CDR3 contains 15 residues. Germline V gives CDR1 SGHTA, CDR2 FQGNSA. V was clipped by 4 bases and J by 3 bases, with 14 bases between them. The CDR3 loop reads CASSSRGIGTDTQYF. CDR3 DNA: TGTGCCAGCAGCTCCAGGGGTATTGGGACAGATACGCAGTATTTT.

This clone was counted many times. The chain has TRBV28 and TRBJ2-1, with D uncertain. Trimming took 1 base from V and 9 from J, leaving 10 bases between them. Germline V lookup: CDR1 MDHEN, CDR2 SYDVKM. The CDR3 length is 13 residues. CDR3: CASSLYARPEQFF. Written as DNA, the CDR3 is TGTGCCAGCAGTTTATATGCCAGGCCTGAGCAGTTCTTC.

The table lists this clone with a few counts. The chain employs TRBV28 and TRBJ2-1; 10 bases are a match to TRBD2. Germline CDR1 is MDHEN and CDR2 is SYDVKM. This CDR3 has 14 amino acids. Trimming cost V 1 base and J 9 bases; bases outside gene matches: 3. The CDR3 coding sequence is TGTGCCAGCAGTTTATTCTCTAGCGGGAGTGAGCAGTTCTTC. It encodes CASSLFSSGSEQFF.

The CDR3: CASSPLWRSQETQYF. CDR3 bases: TGTGCCAGCTCACCCCTCTGGCGTAGCCAAGAGACCCAGTACTTC. The chain combines TRBV18 with TRBJ2-5; no firm D call. In germline, CDR1 is KGHSH, CDR2 LQKENI. Trimming cost V 3 bases and J 1 base, with 12 bases left between them. The length of the CDR3 is 15 residues.

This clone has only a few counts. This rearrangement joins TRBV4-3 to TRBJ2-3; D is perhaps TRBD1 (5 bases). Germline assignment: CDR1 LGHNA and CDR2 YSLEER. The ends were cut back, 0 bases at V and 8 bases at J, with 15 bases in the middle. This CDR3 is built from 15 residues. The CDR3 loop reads CASSQDGQGRGTQYF. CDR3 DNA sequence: TGCGCCAGCAGCCAAGATGGCCAGGGTAGGGGTACGCAGTATTTT.

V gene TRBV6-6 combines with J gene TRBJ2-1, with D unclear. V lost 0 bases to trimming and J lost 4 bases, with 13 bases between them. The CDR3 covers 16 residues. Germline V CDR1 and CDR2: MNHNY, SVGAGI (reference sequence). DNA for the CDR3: TGTGCCAGCAGTTACTCGATGTTTGGTGGTTACAATGAGCAGTTCTTC. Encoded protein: CASSYSMFGGYNEQFF.

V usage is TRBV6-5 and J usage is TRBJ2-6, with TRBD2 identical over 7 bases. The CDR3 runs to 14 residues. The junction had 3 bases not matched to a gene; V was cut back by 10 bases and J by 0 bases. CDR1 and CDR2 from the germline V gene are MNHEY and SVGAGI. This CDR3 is CAISGNSGANVLTF. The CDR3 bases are TGTGCCATCAGCGGGAACTCTGGGGCCAACGTCCTGACTTTC.

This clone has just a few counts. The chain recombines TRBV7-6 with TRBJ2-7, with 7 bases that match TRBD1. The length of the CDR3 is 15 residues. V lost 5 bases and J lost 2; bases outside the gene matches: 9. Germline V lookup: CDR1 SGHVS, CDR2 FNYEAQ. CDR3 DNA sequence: TGTGCCAGCAGCAACAGACAGGGTACGACCTACGAGCAGTACTTC. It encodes CASSNRQGTTYEQYF. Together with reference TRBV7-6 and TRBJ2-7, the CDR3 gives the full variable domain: GAGVSQSPRYKVTKRGQDVALRCDPISGHVSLYWYRQALGQGPEFLTYFNYEAQQDKSGLPNDRFSAERPEGSISTLTIQRTEQRDSAMYRCASSNRQGTTYEQYFGPGTRLTVT.

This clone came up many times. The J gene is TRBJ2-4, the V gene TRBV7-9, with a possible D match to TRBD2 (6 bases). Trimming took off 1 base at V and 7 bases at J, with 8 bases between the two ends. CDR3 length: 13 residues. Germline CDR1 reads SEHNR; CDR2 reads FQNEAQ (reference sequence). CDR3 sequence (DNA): TGTGCCAGCAGCTTAGGCCGGGAGAACATTCAGTACTTC. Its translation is CASSLGRENIQYF.

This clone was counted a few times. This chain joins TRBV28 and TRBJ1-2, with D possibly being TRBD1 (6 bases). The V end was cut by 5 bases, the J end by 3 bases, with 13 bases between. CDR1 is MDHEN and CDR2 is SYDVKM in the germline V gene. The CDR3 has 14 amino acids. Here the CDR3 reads CASSPRGRHYGYTF. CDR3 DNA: TGTGCCAGCAGTCCCAGGGGCCGTCACTATGGCTACACCTTC.

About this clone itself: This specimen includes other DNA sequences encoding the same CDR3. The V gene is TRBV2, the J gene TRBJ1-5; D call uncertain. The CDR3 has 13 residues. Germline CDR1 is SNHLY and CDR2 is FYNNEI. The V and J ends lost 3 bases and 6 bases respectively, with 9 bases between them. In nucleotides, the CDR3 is TGTGCCAGCAGTGAGTCAGCTGGTCAGCCCCAGCATTTT. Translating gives CASSESAGQPQHF.

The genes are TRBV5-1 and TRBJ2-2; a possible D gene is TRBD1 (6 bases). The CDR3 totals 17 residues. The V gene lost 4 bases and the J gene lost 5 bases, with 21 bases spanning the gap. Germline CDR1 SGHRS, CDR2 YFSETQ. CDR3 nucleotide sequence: TGCGCCAGCAGCCAAAAAACGAGGGGGAGCTGGACCGGGGAGCTGTTTTTT. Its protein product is CASSQKTRGSWTGELFF.

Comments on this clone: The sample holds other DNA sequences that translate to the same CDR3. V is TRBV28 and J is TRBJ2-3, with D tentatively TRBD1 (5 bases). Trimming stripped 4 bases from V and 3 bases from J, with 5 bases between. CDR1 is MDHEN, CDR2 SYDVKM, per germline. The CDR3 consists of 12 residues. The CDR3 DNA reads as TGTGCCAGCAGTTCAGGGACAGATACGCAGTATTTT. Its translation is CASSSGTDTQYF.